This entry describes one TCR beta chain. The length of the CDR3 is 15 residues. The germline CDR1 and CDR2 sequences are MNHEY and SVGAGI. V lost 4 bases to trimming and J lost 5 bases; unmatched junction nucleotides: 8. The sample is drawn from a study of blood T cell repertoires in COVID-19. In the original analysis: Amplified reference gene primers provided the basis for estimating nucleated cell counts. The repertoire was sequenced with immunoSEQ multiplex PCR; TCRdb's copy has only in-frame clones and lacks some. The DNA was the basis for D and trimming; V, J and clone size are from that table. The table has roughly 290,000 clones, 75% to 90% seen once. Participants' reported clinical history set cohort assignment.

This receptor was identified in a man aged 30 to 39 who had recovered from COVID-19. The sample taken for sequencing was PBMCs or T cells enriched from blood (not recorded which). The chain recombines TRBV6-5 with TRBJ1-1; 9 bases are shared with TRBD1. CDR3 loop: CASSSLTGGRTEAFF. For the CDR3, the DNA is TGTGCCAGCAGTTCATTGACAGGGGGAAGAACTGAAGCTTTCTTT.